Shown below are 17 T cell receptor beta chains from a single sample sequenced in a study of blood T cell repertoires in COVID-19. The protocol was immunoSEQ multiplex PCR, while the TCRdb copy is restricted to in-frame clones and leaves out a portion. Seen here are about 250,000 clones, approximately 86% observed once, and the top ten hold under 2%. The sample was peripheral blood. These receptors all come from a woman aged 60-75 years who had recovered from COVID-19.

The rearrangement uses TRBV7-6 and TRBJ2-7; TRBD1 aligns across 8 bases. The V and J ends lost 5 bases and 4 bases, in that order; junction bases with no gene match: 10. The CDR3 is 15 residues long. Germline CDR1 is SGHVS and CDR2 is FNYEAQ. This chain's CDR3 is CASSPKGTGEYEQYF. CDR3 sequence (DNA): TGTGCCAGCAGCCCAAAGGGGACAGGTGAATACGAGCAGTACTTC. The variable domain in full, with the rest retrieved from reference TRBV7-6 and TRBJ2-7, is GAGVSQSPRYKVTKRGQDVALRCDPISGHVSLYWYRQALGQGPEFLTYFNYEAQQDKSGLPNDRFSAERPEGSISTLTIQRTEQRDSAMYRCASSPKGTGEYEQYFGPGTRLTVT.

The rearrangement uses TRBV5-6 and TRBJ2-5; no clear D. The CDR3 is 12 amino acids. Germline lookup yields CDR1 SGHDT and CDR2 YYEEEE. The ends were cut back, 0 bases at V and 9 bases at J, with 9 bases in the middle. The chain's CDR3 is CASSLGALAQYF. The CDR3 coding sequence is TGTGCCAGCAGCTTGGGGGCGTTGGCCCAGTACTTC.

This clone was seen just once. V gene TRBV11-2 combines with J gene TRBJ2-7; D call uncertain. The CDR3 length is 18 residues. With 0 bases removed from V and 5 bases from J, the gap between germline ends came to 23 bases. CDR1 and CDR2 (germline): SGHAT, FQNNGV. CDR3 coding DNA: TGTGCCAGCAGCTTAGATGTTGTCAACTACCCCTACGTCAACGAGCAGTACTTC. Its translation: CASSLDVVNYPYVNEQYF.

This clone has a single count. The chain links TRBV7-3 to TRBJ2-3, with TRBD2 matching over 12 bases. CDR1 is SGHTA and CDR2 is FQGTGA in the germline V gene. After removal of 6 bases from V and 3 bases from J, the junction contained 7 bases not matched to a gene. This CDR3 spans 16 amino acids. CDR3 region: CASSPTLAGGTDTQYF. The CDR3 nucleotides are TGTGCCAGCAGTCCTACCCTAGCGGGGGGGACAGATACGCAGTATTTT.

This rearrangement joins TRBV7-9 to TRBJ2-5; D gene unclear. Per the germline V gene, CDR1 is SEHNR and CDR2 is FQNEAQ (reference sequence). The CDR3 loop spans 16 amino acids. V lost 4 bases to trimming and J lost 0 bases, with 15 bases between them. This chain's CDR3 is CASSSHSKKNQETQYF. CDR3 DNA sequence: TGTGCCAGCAGCTCCCACTCAAAAAAAAACCAAGAGACCCAGTACTTC.

This chain links TRBV7-2 with TRBJ1-2; D gene ambiguous. Trimming cost V 1 base and J 8 bases, with 17 bases left between them. CDR3 size: 15 residues. CDR1 and CDR2 (germline): SGHTA, FQGNSA. CDR3 in amino acids: CASSLGRGRAQGYTF. The CDR3 bases are TGTGCCAGCAGCTTAGGTCGGGGTCGTGCGCAAGGCTACACCTTC.

The rearrangement links TRBV12-3 or TRBV12-4 to TRBJ1-1; no definite D call. The CDR3 length is 12 residues. Trimming stripped 6 bases from V and 6 bases from J, with 11 bases between. The CDR3 nucleotides are TGTGCCAGCAGCCCCGCTTGGCCTGAAGCTTTCTTT. It encodes CASSPAWPEAFF.

This chain links TRBV5-1 with TRBJ2-2, with no clear D. Trimming cost V 6 bases and J 2 bases, with 11 bases left between them. This CDR3 has 14 amino acids. The germline gives CDR1 SGHRS, CDR2 YFSETQ. CDR3 coding DNA: TGCGCCAGCAAACGGATGACTAACACCGGGGAGCTGTTTTTT. Translating gives CASKRMTNTGELFF.

The chain joins TRBV19 to TRBJ1-2; D call uncertain. Germline V gene sequence: CDR1 LNHDA, CDR2 SQIVND (reference sequence). Trimming shortened V by 3 bases and J by 0 bases, and 8 bases separated the two germline ends. The CDR3 consists of 14 residues. Here the CDR3 DNA reads TGTGCCAGTAGTATGTCGGCGGCTAACTATGGCTACACCTTC. This gives the protein CASSMSAANYGYTF.

The rearrangement links TRBV5-1 to TRBJ2-5, with 12 bases lining up with TRBD2. With V trimmed by 3 bases and J by 2 bases, 5 bases remained unmatched. There are 16 residues in the CDR3. CDR1 SGHRS and CDR2 YFSETQ come from the germline V gene. Written as DNA, the CDR3 is TGCGCCAGCAGCTCCGGACTAGCGGGGACACAAGAGACCCAGTACTTC. This codes for CASSSGLAGTQETQYF.

This clone has only one observation. V and J are TRBV7-9 and TRBJ2-2; TRBD1 agrees at 8 bases. With V trimmed by 3 bases and J by 6 bases, 9 bases remained unmatched. Germline assignment: CDR1 SEHNR and CDR2 FQNEAQ (reference sequence). This CDR3 comprises 16 residues. CDR3 amino acids: CASSFRWTGNSGELFF. The CDR3 nucleotides read TGTGCCAGCAGCTTTCGTTGGACAGGGAATTCCGGGGAGCTGTTTTTT.

Turning to this clone: Additional DNA sequences in this sample encode the identical CDR3. The genes are TRBV19 and TRBJ1-5; perhaps TRBD1 as D (5 bases). The germline gives CDR1 LNHDA, CDR2 SQIVND (reference sequence). This CDR3 is 12 amino acids long. V was trimmed by 9 bases and J by 1 base, leaving 7 bases between them. The CDR3 sequence is CASGGSNQPQHF. Written as DNA, the CDR3 is TGTGCCAGCGGGGGGAGCAATCAGCCCCAGCATTTT.

This clone was detected only once. This chain uses TRBV4-3 with TRBJ1-4, with D maybe TRBD1 (5 bases). The CDR3 has 16 residues. With 3 bases removed from V and 8 bases from J, the gap between germline ends came to 19 bases. Looked up from germline, CDR1 is LGHNA and CDR2 is YSLEER. The chain's CDR3 is CASSQNPQVAGEKLFF. The CDR3 DNA sequence: TGCGCCAGCAGCCAGAATCCCCAGGTGGCAGGGGAAAAACTGTTTTTT.

This rearrangement joins TRBV5-8 to TRBJ2-1; maybe TRBD1 (6 bases). Trimming pared 5 bases from V and 10 bases from J, leaving 16 bases between. The CDR3 has 13 residues. Per germline, CDR1 SGHTS and CDR2 YDEGEE. This CDR3 reads CASSHYRVGEQFF. In nucleotides, the CDR3 is TGTGCCAGCAGTCATTACAGGGTCGGAGAGCAGTTCTTC.

The DNA of the CDR3 is TGTGCCAGCAGCCCCGAGGGGGGGGGTAACACTGAAGCTTTCTTT. Translated: CASSPEGGGNTEAFF. This chain connects TRBV6-4 to TRBJ1-1; weak D call: TRBD1 (6 bases). This CDR3 spans 15 amino acids. Deletions cut 6 bases from V and 2 bases from J, with 16 bases between. The germline V gene encodes CDR1 MRHNA and CDR2 SNTAGT.

This chain connects TRBV7-2 to TRBJ1-2; the D is unclear. The germline V gene has CDR1 SGHTA and CDR2 FQGNSA. There are 14 residues in the CDR3. V was trimmed by 2 bases and J by 1 base, leaving 8 bases between them. Here the CDR3 DNA reads TGTGCCAGCAGCTTATTAGCGGGTAACTATGGCTACACCTTC. Protein sequence: CASSLLAGNYGYTF.

This rearrangement joins TRBV7-3 to TRBJ2-1; D is unclear. Trimming stripped 4 bases from V and 8 bases from J, with 15 bases between. Germline assignment: CDR1 SGHTA and CDR2 FQGTGA. The CDR3 length is 14 residues. CDR3 DNA: TGTGCCAGCAGCTCCCCCCTAAGAAGTCATGAGCAGTTCTTC. Protein product: CASSSPLRSHEQFF.